The source of this T cell receptor beta chain is a study of T-cell memory formation after mild COVID-19. This clonotype was picked up a small number of times. What it recognizes is unknown. The CDR3 spans 12 residues. Germline CDR1 and CDR2: MNHEY and SVGEGT. V was shortened by 7 bases and J by 5 bases, with 11 bases between the two germline ends. Findings and caveats of the study: Shrinking CD4+ clones resided mostly in CM and EM, and CD8+ ones in EMRA. Whereas later expanders leaned CD4+, clones contracting day 15 to 85 showed a balanced CD4/CD8 makeup.

TCRdb used MiXCR to reprocess the 5' RACE reads, holding one entry per CDR3 protein. This sample has 98,000 or so distinct CDR3 sequences, with about 18% found just once. This TCR was sampled from a young man who had mild COVID-19 (a few samples of this study predate the infection). Cell type and time point are not known. The sequenced sample consisted of PBMCs or a T cell subset sorted from them (not recorded which). The genes are TRBV6-2 or TRBV6-3 and TRBJ2-5; weak D call: TRBD2 (6 bases). Here the CDR3 DNA reads TGTGCCAGCAAGGCGGGATCGGAGACCCAGTACTTC. Its protein product is CASKAGSETQYF.